This TCR beta chain came from a study of T cell responses to AZD1222 COVID-19 vaccine. Study results and limitations: Only 5 to 7 AZD1222 recipients tested seropositive at baseline. Spike-specific TCR repertoires showed rising breadth and depth after two AZD1222 doses.

TCRdb's table, derived via immunoSEQ multiplex PCR, lists solely in-frame clones and lacks some. Seen here are over 100,000 clones, around 87% observed once, and the top ten hold 4% to 5.5%. Both about-4-week and about-12-week second-dose recipients were combined. With respect to this clone: Its specificity is unknown.

Germline CDR1 reads LNHDA; CDR2 reads SQIVND (reference sequence). This CDR3 region has 16 residues. Trimming took off 6 bases at V and 3 bases at J, with 18 bases between the two ends. The chain is built from TRBV19 and TRBJ1-5; D may be TRBD1 (6 bases). The specimen was peripheral blood, collected 28 days after the second AZD1222 dose. This TCR came from an adult who received the AZD1222 COVID-19 vaccine. CDR3: CASSSPRQGPNQPQHF. DNA for the CDR3: TGTGCCAGTAGCAGCCCCCGGCAGGGGCCCAATCAGCCCCAGCATTTT.